This T cell receptor (beta chain) was found in a study of post-analysis software for immune sequencing data. Study-wide background: Patients had relapsing-remitting, secondary progressive or progressive-relapsing multiple sclerosis; some lacked subtype. Overall study results and limits: Patients carried four or five TRBV segments more frequently than controls did, and TRBV5-6, TRBV5-1 and TRBV20-1 were among them. Analysis by F measure revealed that same-batch samples clustered strongly together.

The V end was cut by 1 base, the J end by 2 bases, with 9 bases between. This CDR3 contains 14 residues. Incorporated into the TCR beta cDNA libraries were unique molecular identifiers, which served to reduce PCR and sequencing biases. The T cell input of roughly 0.95 to 11 million gave a few hundred thousand cDNA molecules. TCRdb itself ran the PCR reads through MiXCR, one entry per CDR3 protein. The table records about 770,000 distinct CDR3 sequences, 46% of them present only once. The sample holds many counts of this clonotype. Its antigen is not identified. V and J are TRBV12-3 or TRBV12-4 and TRBJ2-7; D not resolved. The TCR sequence derives from a girl aged 10 to 17 with multiple sclerosis. Sequencing was performed on blood. The chain's CDR3 is CASSLGGVTYEQYF. The CDR3 bases are TGTGCCAGCAGTTTAGGAGGTGTCACCTACGAGCAGTACTTC.